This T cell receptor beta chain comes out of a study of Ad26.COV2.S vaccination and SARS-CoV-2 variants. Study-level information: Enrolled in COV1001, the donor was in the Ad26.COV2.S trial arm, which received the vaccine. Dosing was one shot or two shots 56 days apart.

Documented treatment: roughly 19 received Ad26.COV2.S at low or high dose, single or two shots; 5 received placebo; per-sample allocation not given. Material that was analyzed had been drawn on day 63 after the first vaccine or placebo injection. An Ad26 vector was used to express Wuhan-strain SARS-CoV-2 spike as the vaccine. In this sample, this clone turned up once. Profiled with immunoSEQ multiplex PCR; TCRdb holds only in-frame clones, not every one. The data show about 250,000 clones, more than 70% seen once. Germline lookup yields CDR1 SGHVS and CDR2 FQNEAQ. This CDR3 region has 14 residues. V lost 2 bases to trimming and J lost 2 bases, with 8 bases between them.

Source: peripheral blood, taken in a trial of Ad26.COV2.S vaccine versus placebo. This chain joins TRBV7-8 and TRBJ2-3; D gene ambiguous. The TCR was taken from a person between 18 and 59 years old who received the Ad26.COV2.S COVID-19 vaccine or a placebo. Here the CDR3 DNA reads TGTGCCAGCAGCTTAATGTGGGTCACAGATACGCAGTATTTT. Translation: CASSLMWVTDTQYF.